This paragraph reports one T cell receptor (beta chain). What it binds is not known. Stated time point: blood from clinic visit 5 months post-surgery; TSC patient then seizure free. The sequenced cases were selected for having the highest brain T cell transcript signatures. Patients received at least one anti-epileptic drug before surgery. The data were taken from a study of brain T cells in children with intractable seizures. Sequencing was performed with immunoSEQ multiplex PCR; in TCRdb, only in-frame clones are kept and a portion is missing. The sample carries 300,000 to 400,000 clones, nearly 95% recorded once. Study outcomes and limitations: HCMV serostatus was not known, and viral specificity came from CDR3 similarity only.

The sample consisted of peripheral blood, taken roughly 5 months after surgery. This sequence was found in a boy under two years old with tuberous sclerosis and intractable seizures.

The CDR3 is CASSLDRTDTQYF. The CDR3 coding sequence is TGTGCCAGCAGCTTGGATCGCACAGATACGCAGTATTTT. This chain joins TRBV5-4 and TRBJ2-3, with unresolved D. Trimming stripped 0 bases from V and 1 base from J, with 3 bases between. The CDR3 runs 13 residues. Germline V lookup: CDR1 SGHNT, CDR2 YYREEE (reference sequence).